This T cell receptor (beta chain) was observed in a study of T cells in Graves' hyperthyroidism and ophthalmopathy. Many counts were recorded for this clonotype. The target antigen is unknown. RNA transcripts yielded amplified TCR beta CDR3 regions. Researchers ran a first-round RT-PCR on the TCR CDR3 using the HTBI primer set. One entry per CDR3 protein, called by TCRdb with MiXCR from the multiplex PCR reads. The repertoire includes some 370,000 distinct CDR3 sequences, 17% of them detected once, and almost 35% sits in the top ten. The CDR3 extends over 17 amino acids. Germline loops: CDR1 DFQATT, CDR2 SNEGSKA (reference sequence). The V and J ends lost 0 bases and 0 bases, in that order; junction bases with no gene match: 8. Broader study findings: Most thyroid clonotypes that were expanded above 0.001 also turned up in blood.

The chain uses TRBV20-1 and TRBJ2-1; 7 bases match TRBD2. This TCR was recovered from a woman in her 30s with Graves' hyperthyroidism that later progressed to Graves' ophthalmopathy. The specimen was blood. This chain's CDR3 is CSARDSSGESSYNEQFF. In DNA form, the CDR3 reads TGCAGTGCTAGAGACTCCAGCGGGGAAAGCTCCTACAATGAGCAGTTCTTC.